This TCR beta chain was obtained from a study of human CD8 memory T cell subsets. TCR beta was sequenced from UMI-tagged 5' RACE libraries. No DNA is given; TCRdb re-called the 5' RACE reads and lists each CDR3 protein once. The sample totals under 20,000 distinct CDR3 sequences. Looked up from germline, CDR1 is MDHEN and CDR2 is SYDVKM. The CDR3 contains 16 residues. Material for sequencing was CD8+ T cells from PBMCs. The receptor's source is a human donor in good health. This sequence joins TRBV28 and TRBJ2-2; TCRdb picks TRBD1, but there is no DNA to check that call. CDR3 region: CASSRQPGSNTGELFF.